This section outlines one T cell receptor (beta chain) sequence together with its context. Its matching antigen is unknown. The source of the sample is a study of blood T cells in healthy people across ages. Per sample, a minimum of 6 million PBMCs were isolated. The amount of total RNA extracted per sample was at least 5.5 micrograms. The second PCR ran about 6 to 12 cycles with a sample-barcoded 5' primer and J-beta primers. One entry per CDR3 protein, called by TCRdb with MiXCR from the 5' RACE reads. Of about 2 million distinct CDR3 sequences in the sample, approximately 50% are singletons; the top ten hold 2.1%. The CDR3 length is 15 residues. Germline CDR1 and CDR2: SGHRS and YFSETQ. The V end was cut by 0 bases, the J end by 2 bases, with 9 bases between. Study-wide results and caveats: Significant beta diversity loss was already apparent by age approximately 37, declining roughly linearly.

Sequenced input: blood. J is TRBJ2-1 and V is TRBV5-1; D remains unclear. This TCR was recovered from a woman between 40 and 50 years old in good health. Here the CDR3 reads CASSLVTGPYNEQFF. CDR3 DNA sequence: TGCGCCAGCAGCTTGGTGACTGGCCCCTACAATGAGCAGTTCTTC. The full variable domain, in which reference TRBV5-1 and TRBJ2-1 provide the parts outside the CDR3, is KAGVTQTPRYLIKTRGQQVTLSCSPISGHRSVSWYQQTPGQGLQFLFEYFSETQRNKGNFPGRFSGRQFSNSRSEMNVSTLELGDSALYLCASSLVTGPYNEQFFGPGTRLTVL.